This T cell receptor beta chain came from a study of T cell repertoires in cytomegalovirus infection. Study as a whole: Indications of both CMV infection and matching HLA type were provided by public TCR beta signatures. Study conclusions and caveats: Cumulated frequencies of public TCR beta families served to identify carriers of CMV plus the relevant HLA. The ex vivo response was dominated by HLA-C-restricted CMV-specific TCR beta clonotypes.

Regarding this clonotype: The antigen is undetermined. The CDR3 end shows no conserved phenylalanine or tryptophan, and so a read error is likely.

TCRdb re-called the reads with MiXCR, one entry per CDR3 protein. In the table there are about 440,000 distinct CDR3 sequences, roughly 30% of which are singletons. Trimming stripped 2 bases from V and 0 bases from J, with 8 bases between. Germline-derived CDR1 and CDR2 are SGHTA and FQGNSA. The length of the CDR3 is 15 residues. The specimen sequenced was PBMCs. The receptor was derived from a human donor in good health (CMV status not recorded). Some clones in this sample may be carry-over from other donors' samples. The chain is built from TRBV7-2 and TRBJ2-1; D is ambiguous. The CDR3 DNA follows: TGTGCCAGCAGCTTAATGCCCGACTCCTACAATGAGCAGTTCTTA. Translating gives CASSLMPDSYNEQFL.